These 13 T cell receptor beta chains came from one sample sequenced in a study of blood T cell repertoires in COVID-19. Sequencing was performed with immunoSEQ multiplex PCR; in TCRdb, only in-frame clones are kept and a portion is missing. This sample carries roughly 200,000 clones, about 82% of them seen once, and the ten largest clones take around 8.6%. The specimen was PBMCs or T cells enriched from blood (not recorded which). These receptors were obtained from a woman in her 30s who had recovered from COVID-19.

This chain connects TRBV5-1 to TRBJ2-5; 7 positions match TRBD1. The V gene's germline CDR1 is SGHRS and CDR2 YFSETQ. The CDR3 is made up of 13 amino acids. The V and J ends lost 6 bases and 1 base, in that order; junction bases with no gene match: 3. CDR3: CASTGTAQETQYF. The CDR3 DNA reads TGCGCCAGCACCGGGACAGCCCAAGAGACCCAGTACTTC.

This clone was observed a few times. The rearrangement links TRBV7-2 to TRBJ2-7; the D is unclear. Germline loops: CDR1 SGHTA, CDR2 FQGNSA. This CDR3 has 15 residues. With 1 base removed from V and 4 bases from J, the gap between germline ends came to 14 bases. Here the CDR3 DNA reads TGTGCCAGCAGCTTAGATGGCATGTCAAAGTACGAGCAGTACTTC. Translating gives CASSLDGMSKYEQYF.

The chain recombines TRBV5-1 with TRBJ2-7, with D possibly matching TRBD2 (6 bases). The V and J ends lost 4 bases and 2 bases respectively, with 19 bases between them. The CDR3 sequence is 16 residues long. The germline V gene encodes CDR1 SGHRS and CDR2 YFSETQ. CDR3 coding DNA: TGCGCCAGCAGCCCTGGATCTAGCGTGACAGCCTACGAGCAGTACTTC. Residues: CASSPGSSVTAYEQYF.

The gene calls are TRBV14 and TRBJ2-7; D may be TRBD1 (5 bases). The CDR3 extends over 16 amino acids. The V end lost 0 bases, the J end lost 2 bases, and 14 bases lay between the germline ends. CDR1 and CDR2 from the germline V gene are SGHDN and FVKESK. CDR3 amino acids: CASSQDVGHVTYEQYF. For the CDR3, the DNA is TGTGCCAGCAGCCAAGATGTTGGACATGTAACCTACGAGCAGTACTTC. Complete variable domain (other parts from reference TRBV14 and TRBJ2-7): EAGVTQFPSHSVIEKGQTVTLRCDPISGHDNLYWYRRVMGKEIKFLLHFVKESKQDESGMPNNRFLAERTGGTYSTLKVQPAELEDSGVYFCASSQDVGHVTYEQYFGPGTRLTVT.

In its sample, this clone was seen once. The gene calls are TRBV11-2 and TRBJ2-7; D gene ambiguous. Trimming shortened V by 4 bases and J by 2 bases, and 3 bases separated the two germline ends. This CDR3 is built from 11 residues. Germline V gives CDR1 SGHAT, CDR2 FQNNGV. The CDR3 nucleotides read TGTGCCAGCAGCTCCACCTACGAGCAGTACTTC. Its protein is CASSSTYEQYF.

The gene calls are TRBV4-2 and TRBJ2-2; weak D call: TRBD2 (6 bases). With 1 base removed from V and 1 base from J, the gap between germline ends came to 7 bases. Germline assignment: CDR1 LGHNA and CDR2 YNFKEQ. The CDR3 covers 15 residues. CDR3 residues: CASSQVGGNTGELFF. CDR3 sequence (DNA): TGTGCCAGCAGCCAAGTGGGGGGGAACACCGGGGAGCTGTTTTTT.

This clone was detected only a few times. The chain carries TRBV28 and TRBJ1-4; TRBD1 matches 7 bases. The CDR3 spans 12 residues. CDR1 is MDHEN, CDR2 SYDVKM, per germline. The V and J ends lost 11 bases and 6 bases, in that order; junction bases with no gene match: 6. CDR3 loop: CAPPRGDEKLFF. The CDR3, as DNA: TGTGCCCCCCCCAGGGGGGATGAAAAACTGTTTTTT. Looking up the rest from reference TRBV28 and TRBJ1-4 gives the full variable domain: DVKVTQSSRYLVKRTGEKVFLECVQDMDHENMFWYRQDPGLGLRLIYFSYDVKMKEKGDIPEGYSVSREKKERFSLILESASTNQTSMYLCAPPRGDEKLFFGSGTQLSVL.

This clone was observed a few times. The chain's CDR3 is CASSLATGGSGYTF. The DNA of the CDR3 is TGCGCCAGCAGCTTGGCCACAGGGGGTAGTGGCTACACCTTC. The chain carries TRBV5-1 and TRBJ1-2, with 8 bases lining up with TRBD1. CDR3 size: 14 residues. Germline trimming cut 0 bases from V and 7 bases from J; bases unmatched to any gene: 5. Germline CDR1 SGHRS, CDR2 YFSETQ.

The CDR3 nucleotides are TGTGCCAGCTCACCACCGGGACAGGGGTTCAATGAGCAGTTCTTC. It codes for CASSPPGQGFNEQFF. This rearrangement joins TRBV18 to TRBJ2-1; 10 bases line up with TRBD1. Looked up from germline, CDR1 is KGHSH and CDR2 is LQKENI. The CDR3 sequence is 15 residues long. Trimming cost V 0 bases and J 6 bases; bases outside gene matches: 2.

This chain joins TRBV7-3 and TRBJ2-3, with D unresolved. Looked up from germline, CDR1 is SGHTA and CDR2 is FQGTGA. The germline V and J ends were trimmed by 5 bases and 0 bases, with 6 bases remaining between them. The CDR3 sequence is 13 residues long. CDR3 nucleotide sequence: TGTGCCAGCAGCCCTTCCAGCACAGATACGCAGTATTTT. The encoded protein is CASSPSSTDTQYF.

The chain uses TRBV7-9 and TRBJ2-5; 8 bases map to TRBD2. V dropped 1 base and J dropped 5; count of bases not matched to a gene: 3. The CDR3 is 14 amino acids. Germline-derived CDR1 and CDR2 are SEHNR and FQNEAQ (reference sequence). The CDR3 sequence: CASSLGTSIETQYF. Here the CDR3 DNA reads TGTGCCAGCAGCTTAGGGACTAGCATCGAGACCCAGTACTTC.

The J gene is TRBJ2-1, the V gene TRBV24-1; no clear D gene. The CDR3 consists of 15 residues. Germline assignment: CDR1 KGHDR and CDR2 SFDVKD. Trimming took 5 bases from V and 9 from J, leaving 19 bases between them. DNA of the CDR3: TGTGCCACCAGTGGCAATAGACTGGCGGTCGGTGAGCAGTTCTTC. It yields the protein CATSGNRLAVGEQFF.

The chain is built from TRBV12-5 and TRBJ2-1; 12 bases are a match to TRBD2. CDR3 length: 15 amino acids. Germline-derived CDR1 and CDR2 are LGHNT and FRNRAP. V trimming: 2 bases; J trimming: 8 bases; junction bases outside the gene matches: 4. CDR3 residues: CASGLWGLAGHEQFF. The CDR3 DNA is TGTGCTAGTGGTTTGTGGGGACTAGCGGGTCATGAGCAGTTCTTC.